This T cell receptor beta chain was retrieved from a study of technical replicates of blood from a few donors. Trimming took off 4 bases at V and 2 bases at J, with 19 bases between the two ends. The CDR3 consists of 17 residues. Germline values: CDR1 KGHSH, CDR2 LQKENI. Clones were read by immunoSEQ multiplex PCR, and TCRdb kept only the in-frame ones, dropping some. The sample carries around 92,000 clones, roughly 95% recorded once. The gene calls are TRBV18 and TRBJ2-3; D may be TRBD1 (5 bases). This receptor was taken from a human donor in good health. The sequencing sample was made of T cells isolated from PBMCs. CDR3 DNA sequence: TGTGCCAGCTCACTTCAGGGTAGGGGCTTACCCACAGATACGCAGTATTTT. Its translation: CASSLQGRGLPTDTQYF.